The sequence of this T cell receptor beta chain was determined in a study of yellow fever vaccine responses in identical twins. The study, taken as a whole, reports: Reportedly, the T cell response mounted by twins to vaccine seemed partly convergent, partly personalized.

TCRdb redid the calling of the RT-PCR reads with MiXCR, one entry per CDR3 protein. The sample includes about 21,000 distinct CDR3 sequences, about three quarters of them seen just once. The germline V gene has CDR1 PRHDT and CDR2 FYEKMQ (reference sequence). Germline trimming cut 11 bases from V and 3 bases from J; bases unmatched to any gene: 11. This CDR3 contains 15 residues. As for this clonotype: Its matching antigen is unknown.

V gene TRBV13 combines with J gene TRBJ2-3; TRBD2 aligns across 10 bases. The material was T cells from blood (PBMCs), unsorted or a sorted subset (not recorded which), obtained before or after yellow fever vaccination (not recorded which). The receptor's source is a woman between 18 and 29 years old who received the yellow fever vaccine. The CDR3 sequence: CALTLPGLATDTQYF. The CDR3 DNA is TGTGCCTTAACCCTCCCGGGACTAGCGACAGATACGCAGTATTTT.